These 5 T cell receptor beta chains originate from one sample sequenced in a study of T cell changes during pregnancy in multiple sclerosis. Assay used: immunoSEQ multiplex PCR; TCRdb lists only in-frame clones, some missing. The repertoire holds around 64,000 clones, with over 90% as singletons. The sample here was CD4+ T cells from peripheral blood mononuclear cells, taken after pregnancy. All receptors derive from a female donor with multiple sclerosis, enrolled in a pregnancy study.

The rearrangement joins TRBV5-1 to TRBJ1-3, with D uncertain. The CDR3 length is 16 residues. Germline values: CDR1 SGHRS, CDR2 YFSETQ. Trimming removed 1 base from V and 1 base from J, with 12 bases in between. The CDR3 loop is CASSLSSTYSGNTIYF. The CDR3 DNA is TGCGCCAGCAGCTTGTCGTCCACTTATTCTGGAAACACCATATATTTT.

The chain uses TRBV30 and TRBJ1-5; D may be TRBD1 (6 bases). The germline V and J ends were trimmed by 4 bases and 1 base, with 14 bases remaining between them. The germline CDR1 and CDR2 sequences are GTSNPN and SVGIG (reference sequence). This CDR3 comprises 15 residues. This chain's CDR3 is CAWNGGAVSNQPQHF. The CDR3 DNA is TGTGCCTGGAACGGGGGGGCGGTCAGCAATCAGCCCCAGCATTTT.

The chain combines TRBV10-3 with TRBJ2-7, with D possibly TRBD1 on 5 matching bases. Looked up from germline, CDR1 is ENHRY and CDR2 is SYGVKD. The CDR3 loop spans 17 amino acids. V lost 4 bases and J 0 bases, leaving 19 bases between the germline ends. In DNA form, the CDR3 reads TGTGCCATCAGTGTCCGAGTGGGGCTAGTGAGCTCCTACGAGCAGTACTTC. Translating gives CAISVRVGLVSSYEQYF.

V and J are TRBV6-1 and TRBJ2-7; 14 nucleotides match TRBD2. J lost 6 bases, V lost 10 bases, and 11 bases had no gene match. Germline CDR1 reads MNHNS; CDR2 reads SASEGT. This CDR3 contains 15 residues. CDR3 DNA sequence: TGTGCCACCACCCCCTCCGGGACTAGCGGGGGCGAGCAGTACTTC. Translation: CATTPSGTSGGEQYF.

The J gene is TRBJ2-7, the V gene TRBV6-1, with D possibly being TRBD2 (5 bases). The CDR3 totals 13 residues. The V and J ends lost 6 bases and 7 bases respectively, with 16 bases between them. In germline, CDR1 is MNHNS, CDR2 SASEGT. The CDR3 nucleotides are TGTGCCAGCAGCCGAGAGAGGGAAAGGGAGCAGTACTTC. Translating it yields CASSREREREQYF.